This T cell receptor (beta chain) originates from a study of blood T cell repertoires in COVID-19. Overall study context: Acute-phase and convalescent COVID-19 samples originated in the United States, Italy and Spain. T cells, B-cell-depleted T cells, or PBMCs supplied cDNA or gDNA.

CDR1 SGHNT and CDR2 YYREEE come from the germline V gene (reference sequence). The ends lost 4 bases at V and 3 bases at J; junction bases unmatched: 7. This CDR3 contains 16 residues. The protocol was immunoSEQ multiplex PCR, while the TCRdb copy is restricted to in-frame clones and leaves out a portion. The table has about 140,000 clones, about 83% seen once; the top ten hold 3% to 3.5%. This TCR was recovered from a woman in her forties or fifties with acute COVID-19. Material: PBMCs or T cells enriched from blood (not recorded which). V and J are TRBV5-4 and TRBJ2-3; 11 positions agree with TRBD2. The CDR3: CASSLRRLAGTDTQYF. The DNA of the CDR3 is TGTGCCAGCAGCCTGCGTCGACTAGCGGGAACAGATACGCAGTATTTT.